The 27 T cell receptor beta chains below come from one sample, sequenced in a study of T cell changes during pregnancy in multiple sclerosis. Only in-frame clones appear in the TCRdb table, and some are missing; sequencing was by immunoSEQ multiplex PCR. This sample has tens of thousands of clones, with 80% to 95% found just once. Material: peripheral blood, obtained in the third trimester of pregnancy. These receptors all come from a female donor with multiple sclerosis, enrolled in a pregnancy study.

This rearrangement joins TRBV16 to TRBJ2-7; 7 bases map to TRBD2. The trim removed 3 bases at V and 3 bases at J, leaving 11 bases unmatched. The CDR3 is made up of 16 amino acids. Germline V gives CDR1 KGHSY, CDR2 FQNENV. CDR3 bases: TGTGCCAGCAGCCAGGTGCGGGGAGGGTACGTCTACGAGCAGTACTTC. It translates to CASSQVRGGYVYEQYF.

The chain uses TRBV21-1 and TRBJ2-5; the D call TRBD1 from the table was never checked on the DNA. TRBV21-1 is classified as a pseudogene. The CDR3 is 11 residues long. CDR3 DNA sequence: TGTGCCAGCAGCCGGACACCCTCTCAGTACTTC. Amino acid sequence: CASSRTPSQYF.

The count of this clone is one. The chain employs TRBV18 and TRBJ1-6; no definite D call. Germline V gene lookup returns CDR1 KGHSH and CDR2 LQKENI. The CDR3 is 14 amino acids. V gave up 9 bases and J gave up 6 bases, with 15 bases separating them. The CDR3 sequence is CASSTAARNSPLHF. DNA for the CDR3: TGTGCCAGTTCCACAGCCGCCCGTAATTCACCCCTCCACTTT. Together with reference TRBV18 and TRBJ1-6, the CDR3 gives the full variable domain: NAGVMQNPRHLVRRRGQEARLRCSPMKGHSHVYWYRQLPEEGLKFMVYLQKENIIDESGMPKERFSAEFPKEGPSILRIQQVVRGDSAAYFCASSTAARNSPLHFGNGTRLTVT.

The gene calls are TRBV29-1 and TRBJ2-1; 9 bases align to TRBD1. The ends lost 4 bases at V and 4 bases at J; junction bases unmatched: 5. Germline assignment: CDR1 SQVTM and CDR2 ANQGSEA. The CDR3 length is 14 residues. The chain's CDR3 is CSVVGTGRYNEQFF. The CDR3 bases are TGCAGCGTTGTGGGGACAGGGAGGTACAATGAGCAGTTCTTC.

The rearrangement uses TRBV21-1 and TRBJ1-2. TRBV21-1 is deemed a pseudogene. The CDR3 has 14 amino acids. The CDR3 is CASSKMREEDGYTF. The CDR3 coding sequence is TGTGCCAGCAGCAAAATGAGGGAAGAGGATGGCTACACCTTC.

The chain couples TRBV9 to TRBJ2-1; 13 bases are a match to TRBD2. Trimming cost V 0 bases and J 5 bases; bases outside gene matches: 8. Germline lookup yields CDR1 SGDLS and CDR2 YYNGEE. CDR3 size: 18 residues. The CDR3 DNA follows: TGTGCCAGCAGCGTAGGGGCGGGACTAGCGGGATTGAACAATGAGCAGTTCTTC. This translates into CASSVGAGLAGLNNEQFF.

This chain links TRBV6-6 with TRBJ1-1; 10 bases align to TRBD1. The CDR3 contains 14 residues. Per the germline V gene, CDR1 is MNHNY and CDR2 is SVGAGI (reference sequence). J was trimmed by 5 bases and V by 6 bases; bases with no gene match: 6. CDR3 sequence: CASRETGGMTEAFF. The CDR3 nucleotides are TGTGCCAGCAGAGAGACAGGGGGCATGACTGAAGCTTTCTTT.

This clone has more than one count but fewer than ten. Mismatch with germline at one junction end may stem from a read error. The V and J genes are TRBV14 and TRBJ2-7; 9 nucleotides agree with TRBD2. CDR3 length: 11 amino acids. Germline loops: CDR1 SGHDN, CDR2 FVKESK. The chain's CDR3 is CASSQEGTSSF. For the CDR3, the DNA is TGTGCCAGCAGCCAAGAGGGGACTAGCAGCTTC. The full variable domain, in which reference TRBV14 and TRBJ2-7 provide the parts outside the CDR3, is EAGVTQFPSHSVIEKGQTVTLRCDPISGHDNLYWYRRVMGKEIKFLLHFVKESKQDESGMPNNRFLAERTGGTYSTLKVQPAELEDSGVYFCASSQEGTSSFGPGTRLTVT.

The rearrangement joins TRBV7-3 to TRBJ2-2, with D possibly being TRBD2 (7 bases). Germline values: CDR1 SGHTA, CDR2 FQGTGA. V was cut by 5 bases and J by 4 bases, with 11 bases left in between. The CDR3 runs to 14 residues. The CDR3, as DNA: TGTGCCAGCAGCCAGGGAGGGGGCACCGGGGAGCTGTTTTTT. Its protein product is CASSQGGGTGELFF.

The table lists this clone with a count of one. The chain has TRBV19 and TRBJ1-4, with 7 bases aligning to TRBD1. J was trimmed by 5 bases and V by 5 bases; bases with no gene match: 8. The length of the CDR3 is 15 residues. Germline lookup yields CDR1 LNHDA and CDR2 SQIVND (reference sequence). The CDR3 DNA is TGTGCCAGTAGTTCTACAGGGGAAATAAATGAAAAACTGTTTTTT. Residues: CASSSTGEINEKLFF.

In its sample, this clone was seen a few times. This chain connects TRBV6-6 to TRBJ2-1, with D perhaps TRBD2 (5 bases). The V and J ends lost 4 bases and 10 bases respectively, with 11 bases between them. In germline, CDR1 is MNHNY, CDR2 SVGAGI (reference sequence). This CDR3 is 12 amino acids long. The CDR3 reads CASSSLDWEQFF. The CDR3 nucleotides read TGTGCCAGCAGTTCACTAGATTGGGAGCAGTTCTTC.

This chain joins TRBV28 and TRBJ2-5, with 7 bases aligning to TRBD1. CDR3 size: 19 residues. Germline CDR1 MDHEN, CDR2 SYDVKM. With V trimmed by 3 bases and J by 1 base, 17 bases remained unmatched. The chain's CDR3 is CASSLRIRGLQVSQETQYF. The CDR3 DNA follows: TGTGCCAGCAGTTTGCGGATTAGGGGGCTGCAGGTCTCCCAAGAGACCCAGTACTTC.

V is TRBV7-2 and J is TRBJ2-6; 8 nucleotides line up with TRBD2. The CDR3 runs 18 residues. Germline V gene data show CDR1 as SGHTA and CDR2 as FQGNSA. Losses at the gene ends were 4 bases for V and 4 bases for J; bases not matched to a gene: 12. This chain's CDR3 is CASSWGGAAGGGANVLTF. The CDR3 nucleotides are TGTGCCAGCAGCTGGGGTGGCGCCGCGGGAGGCGGGGCCAACGTCCTGACTTTC.

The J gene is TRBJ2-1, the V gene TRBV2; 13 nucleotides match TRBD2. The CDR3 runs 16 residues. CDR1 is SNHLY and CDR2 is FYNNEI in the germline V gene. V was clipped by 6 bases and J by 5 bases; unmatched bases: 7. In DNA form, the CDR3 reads TGTGCCAGCAGAGCCGGGACTAGCGGGATTAACAATGAGCAGTTCTTC. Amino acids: CASRAGTSGINNEQFF.

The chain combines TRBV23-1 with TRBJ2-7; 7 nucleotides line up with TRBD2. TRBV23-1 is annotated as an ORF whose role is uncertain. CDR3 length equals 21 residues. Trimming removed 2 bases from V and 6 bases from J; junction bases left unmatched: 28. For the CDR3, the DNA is TGCGCCAGCAGTCAAAAGGCCTGTCGCTTTTGGGTGGGAGGAAGGGAGGGCGAGCAGTACTTC. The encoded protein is CASSQKACRFWVGGREGEQYF.

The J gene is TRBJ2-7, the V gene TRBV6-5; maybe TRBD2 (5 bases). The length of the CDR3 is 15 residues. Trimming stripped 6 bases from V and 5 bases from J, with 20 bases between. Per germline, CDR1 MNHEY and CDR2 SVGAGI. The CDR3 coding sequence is TGTGCCAGCAGGCCGTTAGCTGGAGCCGGGAACGAGCAGTACTTC. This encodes CASRPLAGAGNEQYF.

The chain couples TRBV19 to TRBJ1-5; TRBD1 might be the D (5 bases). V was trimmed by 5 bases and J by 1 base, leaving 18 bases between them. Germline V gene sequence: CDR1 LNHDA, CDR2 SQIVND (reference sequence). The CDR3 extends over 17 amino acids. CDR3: CASSVAQGKGSNQPQHF. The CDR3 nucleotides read TGTGCCAGTAGTGTCGCCCAGGGTAAAGGCAGCAATCAGCCCCAGCATTTT.

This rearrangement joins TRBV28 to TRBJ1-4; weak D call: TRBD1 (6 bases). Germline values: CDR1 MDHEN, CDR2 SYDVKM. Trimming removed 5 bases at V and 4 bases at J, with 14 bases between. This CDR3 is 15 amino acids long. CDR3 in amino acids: CASSLRQAVNEKLFF. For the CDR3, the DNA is TGTGCCAGCAGTCTTCGACAGGCGGTTAATGAAAAACTGTTTTTT.

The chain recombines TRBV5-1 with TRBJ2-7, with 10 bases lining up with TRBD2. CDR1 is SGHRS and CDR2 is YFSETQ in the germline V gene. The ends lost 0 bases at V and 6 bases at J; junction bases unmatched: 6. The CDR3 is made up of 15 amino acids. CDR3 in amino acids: CASSLAPSGSGEQYF. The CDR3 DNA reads TGCGCCAGCAGCTTGGCCCCTAGCGGGAGTGGCGAGCAGTACTTC.

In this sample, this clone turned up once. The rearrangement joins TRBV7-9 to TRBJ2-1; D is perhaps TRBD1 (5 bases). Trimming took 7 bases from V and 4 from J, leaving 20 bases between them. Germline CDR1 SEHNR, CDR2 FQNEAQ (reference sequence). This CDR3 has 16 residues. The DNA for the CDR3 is TGTGCCAGCACCCCCACCTATGGGGCAACATACAATGAGCAGTTCTTC. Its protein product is CASTPTYGATYNEQFF.

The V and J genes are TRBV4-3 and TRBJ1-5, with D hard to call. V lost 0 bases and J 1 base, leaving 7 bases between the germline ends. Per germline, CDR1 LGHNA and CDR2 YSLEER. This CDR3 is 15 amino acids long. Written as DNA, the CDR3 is TGCGCCAGCAGCCAAGATCACCAGAGCAATCAGCCCCAGCATTTT. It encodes CASSQDHQSNQPQHF.

CDR3 sequence: CTSSQDQGHYSNQPQHF. Here the CDR3 DNA reads TGCACCAGCAGCCAAGATCAGGGTCATTATAGCAATCAGCCCCAGCATTTT. This chain connects TRBV1 to TRBJ1-5; the DNA was not compared with TRBD1, the D call given in the table. TRBV1 is an annotated pseudogene. The CDR3 contains 17 residues.

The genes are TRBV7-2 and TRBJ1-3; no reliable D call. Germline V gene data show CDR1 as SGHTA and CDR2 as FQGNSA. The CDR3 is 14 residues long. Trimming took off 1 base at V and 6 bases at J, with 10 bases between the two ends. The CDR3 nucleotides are TGTGCCAGCAGCTTAGGAGGGTCCGAAAACACCATATATTTT. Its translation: CASSLGGSENTIYF.

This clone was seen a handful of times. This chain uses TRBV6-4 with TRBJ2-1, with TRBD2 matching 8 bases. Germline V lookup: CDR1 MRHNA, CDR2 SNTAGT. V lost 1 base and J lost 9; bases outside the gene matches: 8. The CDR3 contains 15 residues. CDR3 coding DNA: TGTGCCAGCAGTGACTTTCGGGAGGGCCGGATTGAGCAGTTCTTC. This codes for CASSDFREGRIEQFF.

The CDR3 nucleotides read TGTGCCAGCAGCTCGGGACAGGGGGCGGGAGAGCAGTTCTTC. Protein: CASSSGQGAGEQFF. V gene TRBV7-9 combines with J gene TRBJ2-1, with 12 bases lining up with TRBD1. The CDR3 extends over 14 amino acids. The V and J ends lost 4 bases and 10 bases, in that order; junction bases with no gene match: 5. Germline CDR1 SEHNR, CDR2 FQNEAQ (reference sequence). Combining the CDR3 with reference TRBV7-9 and TRBJ2-1 gives the whole variable domain DTGVSQNPRHKITKRGQNVTFRCDPISEHNRLYWYRQTLGQGPEFLTYFQNEAQLEKSRLLSDRFSAERPKGSFSTLEIQRTEQGDSAMYLCASSSGQGAGEQFFGPGTRLTVL.

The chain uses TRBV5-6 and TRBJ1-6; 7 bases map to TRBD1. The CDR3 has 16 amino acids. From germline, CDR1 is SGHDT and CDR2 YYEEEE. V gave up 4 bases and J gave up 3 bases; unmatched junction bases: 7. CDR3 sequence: CASSRIDRDYNSPLHF. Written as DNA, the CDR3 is TGTGCCAGCAGCCGAATCGACAGGGACTATAATTCACCCCTCCACTTT.

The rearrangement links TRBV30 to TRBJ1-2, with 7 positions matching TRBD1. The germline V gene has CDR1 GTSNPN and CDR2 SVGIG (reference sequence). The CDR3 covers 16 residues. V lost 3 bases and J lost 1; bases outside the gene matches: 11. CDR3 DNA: TGTGCCTGGAGCGCCGGGACAGCCATTTATAACTATGGCTACACCTTC. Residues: CAWSAGTAIYNYGYTF.